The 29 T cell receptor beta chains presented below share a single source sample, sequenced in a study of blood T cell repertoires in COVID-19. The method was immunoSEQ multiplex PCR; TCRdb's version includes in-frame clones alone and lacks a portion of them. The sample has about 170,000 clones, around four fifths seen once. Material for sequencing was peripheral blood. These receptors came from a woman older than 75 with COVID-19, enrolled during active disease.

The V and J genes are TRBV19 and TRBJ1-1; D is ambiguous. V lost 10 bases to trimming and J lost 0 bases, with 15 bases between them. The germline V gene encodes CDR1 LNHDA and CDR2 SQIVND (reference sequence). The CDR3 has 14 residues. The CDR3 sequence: CATTPGWVNTEAFF. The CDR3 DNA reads TGTGCCACCACTCCAGGCTGGGTGAACACTGAAGCTTTCTTT.

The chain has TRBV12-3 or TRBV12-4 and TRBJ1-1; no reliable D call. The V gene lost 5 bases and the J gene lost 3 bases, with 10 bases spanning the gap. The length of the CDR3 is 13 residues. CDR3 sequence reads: CASSPLSDTEAFF. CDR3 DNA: TGTGCCAGCAGTCCCCTCAGTGACACTGAAGCTTTCTTT.

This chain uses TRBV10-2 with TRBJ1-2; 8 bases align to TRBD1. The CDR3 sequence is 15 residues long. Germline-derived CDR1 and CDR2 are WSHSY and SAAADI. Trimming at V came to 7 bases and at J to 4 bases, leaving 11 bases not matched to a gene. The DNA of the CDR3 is TGCGCCAGCACCCCCGGGGACAGGCGAACCTATGGCTACACCTTC. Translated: CASTPGDRRTYGYTF.

The chain's CDR3 is CASKTGDSDGYTF. The CDR3, as DNA: TGTGCCAGCAAGACAGGGGATTCGGATGGCTACACCTTC. V gene TRBV4-2 combines with J gene TRBJ1-2; TRBD1 matches 8 bases. V lost 7 bases to trimming and J lost 6 bases; unmatched junction nucleotides: 7. CDR3 length equals 13 residues. Germline loops: CDR1 LGHNA, CDR2 YNFKEQ.

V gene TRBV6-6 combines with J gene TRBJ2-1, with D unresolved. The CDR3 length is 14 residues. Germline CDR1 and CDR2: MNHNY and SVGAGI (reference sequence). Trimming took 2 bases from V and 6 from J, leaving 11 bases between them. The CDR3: CASSYGLQINEQFF. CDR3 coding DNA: TGTGCCAGCAGTTACGGGCTACAAATCAATGAGCAGTTCTTC.

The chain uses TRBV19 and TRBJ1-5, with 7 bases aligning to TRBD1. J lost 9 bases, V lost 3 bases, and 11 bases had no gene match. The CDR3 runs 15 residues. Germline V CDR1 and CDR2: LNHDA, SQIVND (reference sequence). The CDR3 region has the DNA TGTGCCAGTAGTATTGGGGGACAGATTATGGGGCCCCAGCATTTT. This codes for CASSIGGQIMGPQHF.

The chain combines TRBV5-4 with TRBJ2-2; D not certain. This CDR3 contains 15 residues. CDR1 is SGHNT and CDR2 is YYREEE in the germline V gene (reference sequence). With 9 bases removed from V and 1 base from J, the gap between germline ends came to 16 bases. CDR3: CAKFRTGLNTGELFF. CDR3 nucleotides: TGTGCCAAATTCAGAACCGGGTTGAACACCGGGGAGCTGTTTTTT.

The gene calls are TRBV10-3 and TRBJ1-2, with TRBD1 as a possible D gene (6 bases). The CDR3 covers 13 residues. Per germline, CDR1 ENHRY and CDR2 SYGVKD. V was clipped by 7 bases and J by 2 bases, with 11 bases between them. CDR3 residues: CAIMGQGNYGYTF. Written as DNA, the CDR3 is TGTGCCATCATGGGTCAGGGGAACTATGGCTACACCTTC.

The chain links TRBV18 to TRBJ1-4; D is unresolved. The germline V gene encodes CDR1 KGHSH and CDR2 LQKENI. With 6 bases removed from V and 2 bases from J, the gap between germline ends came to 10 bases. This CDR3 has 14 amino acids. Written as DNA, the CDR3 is TGTGCCAGCTCCCCGGGGTCTACTAATGAAAAACTGTTTTTT. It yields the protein CASSPGSTNEKLFF.

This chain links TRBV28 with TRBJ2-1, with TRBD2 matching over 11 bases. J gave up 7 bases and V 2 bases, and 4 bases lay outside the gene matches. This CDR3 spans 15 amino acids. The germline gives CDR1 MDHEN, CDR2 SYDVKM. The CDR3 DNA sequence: TGTGCCAGCAGTTTAAGTTCTAGCGGGAGGAATGAGCAGTTCTTC. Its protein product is CASSLSSSGRNEQFF.

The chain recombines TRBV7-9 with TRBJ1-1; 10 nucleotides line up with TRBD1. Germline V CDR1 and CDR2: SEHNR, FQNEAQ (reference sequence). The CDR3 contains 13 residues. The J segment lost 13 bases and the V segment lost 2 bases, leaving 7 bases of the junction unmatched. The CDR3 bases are TGTGCCAGCAGCTTAAGGGACAGGGGTGGATATTTCTTT. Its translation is CASSLRDRGGYFF. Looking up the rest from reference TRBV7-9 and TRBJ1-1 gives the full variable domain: DTGVSQNPRHKITKRGQNVTFRCDPISEHNRLYWYRQTLGQGPEFLTYFQNEAQLEKSRLLSDRFSAERPKGSFSTLEIQRTEQGDSAMYLCASSLRDRGGYFFGQGTRLTVV.

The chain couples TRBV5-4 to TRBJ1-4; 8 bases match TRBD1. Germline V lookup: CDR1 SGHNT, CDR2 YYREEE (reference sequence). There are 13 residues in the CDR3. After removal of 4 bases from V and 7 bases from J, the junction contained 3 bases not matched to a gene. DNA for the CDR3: TGTGCCAGCAGCAGGACAGGGACTGAAAAACTGTTTTTT. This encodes CASSRTGTEKLFF.

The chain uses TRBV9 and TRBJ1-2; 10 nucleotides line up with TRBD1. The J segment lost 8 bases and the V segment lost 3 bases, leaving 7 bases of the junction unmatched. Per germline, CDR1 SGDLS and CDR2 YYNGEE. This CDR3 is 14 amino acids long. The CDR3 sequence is CASSARQGAGGYTF. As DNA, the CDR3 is TGTGCCAGCAGCGCCCGACAGGGGGCGGGCGGCTACACCTTC.

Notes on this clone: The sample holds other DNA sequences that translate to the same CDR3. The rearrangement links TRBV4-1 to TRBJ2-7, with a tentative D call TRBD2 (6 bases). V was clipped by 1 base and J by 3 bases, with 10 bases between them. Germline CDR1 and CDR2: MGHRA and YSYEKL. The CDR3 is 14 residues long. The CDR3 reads CASSQGSGSYEQYF. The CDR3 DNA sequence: TGCGCCAGCAGCCAAGGTTCCGGGAGCTACGAGCAGTACTTC.

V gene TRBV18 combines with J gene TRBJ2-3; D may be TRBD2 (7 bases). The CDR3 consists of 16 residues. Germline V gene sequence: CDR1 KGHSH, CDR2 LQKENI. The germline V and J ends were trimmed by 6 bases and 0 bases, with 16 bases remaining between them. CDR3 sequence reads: CASSFGGQGSTDTQYF. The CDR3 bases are TGTGCCAGCTCCTTCGGGGGGCAGGGGAGCACAGATACGCAGTATTTT.

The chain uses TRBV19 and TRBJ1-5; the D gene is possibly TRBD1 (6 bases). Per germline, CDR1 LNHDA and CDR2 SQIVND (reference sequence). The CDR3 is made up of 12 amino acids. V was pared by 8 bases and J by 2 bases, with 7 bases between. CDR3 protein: CASEGGNQPQHF. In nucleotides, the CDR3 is TGTGCCAGTGAGGGGGGCAATCAGCCCCAGCATTTT.

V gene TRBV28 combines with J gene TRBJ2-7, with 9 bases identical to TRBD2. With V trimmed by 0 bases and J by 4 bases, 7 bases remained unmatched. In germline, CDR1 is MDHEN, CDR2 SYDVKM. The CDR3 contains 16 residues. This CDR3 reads CASSLWDLAGIYEQYF. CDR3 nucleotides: TGTGCCAGCAGTTTATGGGATCTAGCGGGGATTTACGAGCAGTACTTC.

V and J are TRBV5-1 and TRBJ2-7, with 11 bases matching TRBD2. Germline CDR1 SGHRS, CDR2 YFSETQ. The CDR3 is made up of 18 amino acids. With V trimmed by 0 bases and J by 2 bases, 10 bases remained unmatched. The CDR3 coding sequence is TGCGCCAGCAGCTTGGAGGGACTAGCGGAAACCCCGCCCTACGAGCAGTACTTC. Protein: CASSLEGLAETPPYEQYF. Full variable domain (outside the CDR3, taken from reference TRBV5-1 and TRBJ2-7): KAGVTQTPRYLIKTRGQQVTLSCSPISGHRSVSWYQQTPGQGLQFLFEYFSETQRNKGNFPGRFSGRQFSNSRSEMNVSTLELGDSALYLCASSLEGLAETPPYEQYFGPGTRLTVT.

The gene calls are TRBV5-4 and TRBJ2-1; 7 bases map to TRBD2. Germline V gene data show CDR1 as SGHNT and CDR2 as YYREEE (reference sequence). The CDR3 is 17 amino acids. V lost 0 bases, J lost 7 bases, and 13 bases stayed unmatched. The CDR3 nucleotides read TGTGCCAGCAGCTTGGACCGCGGGAGTAATTCGGGAAATGAGCAGTTCTTC. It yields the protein CASSLDRGSNSGNEQFF.

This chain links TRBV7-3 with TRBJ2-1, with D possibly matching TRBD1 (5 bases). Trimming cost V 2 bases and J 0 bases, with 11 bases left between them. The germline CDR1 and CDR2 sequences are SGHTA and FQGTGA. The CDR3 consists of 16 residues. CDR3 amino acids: CASSLAGSSSYNEQFF. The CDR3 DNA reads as TGTGCCAGCAGCTTAGCAGGGTCTAGCTCCTACAATGAGCAGTTCTTC.

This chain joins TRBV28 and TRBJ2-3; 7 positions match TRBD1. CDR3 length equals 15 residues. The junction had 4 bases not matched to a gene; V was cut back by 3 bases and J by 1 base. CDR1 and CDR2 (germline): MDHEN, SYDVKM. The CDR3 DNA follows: TGTGCCAGCAGTTTGCCAGGGGGAGGCACAGATACGCAGTATTTT. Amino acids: CASSLPGGGTDTQYF.

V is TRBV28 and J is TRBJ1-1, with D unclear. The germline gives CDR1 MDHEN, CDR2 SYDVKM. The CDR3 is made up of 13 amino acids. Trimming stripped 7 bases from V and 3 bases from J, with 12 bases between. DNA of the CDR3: TGTGCCAGCACGCCCGGAGTGGACACTGAAGCTTTCTTT. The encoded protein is CASTPGVDTEAFF. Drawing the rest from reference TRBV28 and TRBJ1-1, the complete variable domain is DVKVTQSSRYLVKRTGEKVFLECVQDMDHENMFWYRQDPGLGLRLIYFSYDVKMKEKGDIPEGYSVSREKKERFSLILESASTNQTSMYLCASTPGVDTEAFFGQGTRLTVV.

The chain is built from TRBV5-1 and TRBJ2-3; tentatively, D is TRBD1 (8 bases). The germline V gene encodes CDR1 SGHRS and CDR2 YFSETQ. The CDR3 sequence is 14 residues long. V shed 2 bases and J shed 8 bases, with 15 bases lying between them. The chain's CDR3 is CASSFGQGGGTQYF. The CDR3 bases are TGCGCCAGCAGCTTCGGACAGGGAGGGGGTACGCAGTATTTT.

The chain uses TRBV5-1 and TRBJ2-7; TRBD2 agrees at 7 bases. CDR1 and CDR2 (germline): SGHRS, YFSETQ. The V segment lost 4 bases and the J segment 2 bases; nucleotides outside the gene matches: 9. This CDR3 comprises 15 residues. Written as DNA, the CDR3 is TGCGCCAGCAGCCTAGATCTAGCGGCCCCCTACGAGCAGTACTTC. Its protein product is CASSLDLAAPYEQYF.

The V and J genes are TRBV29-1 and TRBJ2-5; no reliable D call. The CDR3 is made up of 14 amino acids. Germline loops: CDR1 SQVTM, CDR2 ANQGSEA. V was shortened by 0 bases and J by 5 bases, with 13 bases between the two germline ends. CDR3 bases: TGCAGCGTTGAAGATCTTTGGGTGAGGGAGACCCAGTACTTC. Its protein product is CSVEDLWVRETQYF.

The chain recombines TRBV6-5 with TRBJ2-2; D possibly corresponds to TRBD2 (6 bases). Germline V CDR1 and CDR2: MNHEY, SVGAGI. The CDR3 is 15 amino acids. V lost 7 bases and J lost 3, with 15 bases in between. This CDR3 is CASTTGRGYTGELFF. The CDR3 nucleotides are TGTGCCAGCACCACCGGCCGGGGGTACACCGGGGAGCTGTTTTTT.

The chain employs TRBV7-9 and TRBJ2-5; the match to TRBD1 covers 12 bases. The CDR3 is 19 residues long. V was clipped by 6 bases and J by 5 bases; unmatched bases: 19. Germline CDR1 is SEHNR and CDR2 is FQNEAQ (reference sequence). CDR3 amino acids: CASRREEGQGALGVETQYF. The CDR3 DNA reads TGTGCCAGCAGGAGGGAGGAGGGACAGGGGGCTCTGGGCGTGGAGACCCAGTACTTC.

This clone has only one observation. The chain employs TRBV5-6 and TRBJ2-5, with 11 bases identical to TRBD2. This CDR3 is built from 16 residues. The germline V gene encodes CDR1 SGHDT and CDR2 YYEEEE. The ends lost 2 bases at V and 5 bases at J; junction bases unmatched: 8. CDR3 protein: CASSLPGTSGRETQYF. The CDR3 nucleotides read TGTGCCAGCAGCTTACCTGGGACTAGCGGTCGGGAGACCCAGTACTTC.

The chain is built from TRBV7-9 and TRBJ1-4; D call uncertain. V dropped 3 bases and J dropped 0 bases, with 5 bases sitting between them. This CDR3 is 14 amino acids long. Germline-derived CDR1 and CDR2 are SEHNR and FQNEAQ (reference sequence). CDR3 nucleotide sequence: TGTGCCAGCAGCTTGAGAACAACTAATGAAAAACTGTTTTTT. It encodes CASSLRTTNEKLFF.